The clone carrying this TCR beta chain was found once. Its antigen is still unknown. In the original workflow: A distant-metastasis classifier for papillary thyroid cancer was built using CDR3 differences across clinicopathological groups. TCRdb re-clonotyped the PCR reads through MiXCR. These V and J calls originate from TCRdb's pipeline instead of the authors' own analysis. The repertoire holds approximately 15,000 clones, approximately 23% seen once, with roughly 12% in the top ten. This entry belongs to a study of metastatic and nonmetastatic thyroid tumors. Study summary: Both malignant and benign thyroid patients supplied peripheral blood and tumor or nodule tissue samples, across which the repertoires of these patients were then compared. General study points: Reports indicated that malignant thyroid tumors showed significantly higher TCR beta diversity than benign nodules did, in blood and tumor.

No treatment had been given to any patient before thyroid surgery. The CDR3 loop spans 13 amino acids. Germline-derived CDR1 and CDR2 are GTSNPN and SVGIG (reference sequence). V was shortened by 4 bases and J by 3 bases, with 13 bases between the two germline ends. The clonotype was recovered from a female donor with papillary thyroid cancer or a benign thyroid nodule (not recorded which). Some clones in this sample may be carry-over from other donors' samples. Specimen: tumor tissue. The chain couples TRBV30 to TRBJ2-7; TRBD2 might be the D (5 bases). This chain's CDR3 is CAWNEAGIYEQYF. For the CDR3, the DNA is TGTGCCTGGAACGAGGCGGGTATCTACGAGCAGTACTTC.